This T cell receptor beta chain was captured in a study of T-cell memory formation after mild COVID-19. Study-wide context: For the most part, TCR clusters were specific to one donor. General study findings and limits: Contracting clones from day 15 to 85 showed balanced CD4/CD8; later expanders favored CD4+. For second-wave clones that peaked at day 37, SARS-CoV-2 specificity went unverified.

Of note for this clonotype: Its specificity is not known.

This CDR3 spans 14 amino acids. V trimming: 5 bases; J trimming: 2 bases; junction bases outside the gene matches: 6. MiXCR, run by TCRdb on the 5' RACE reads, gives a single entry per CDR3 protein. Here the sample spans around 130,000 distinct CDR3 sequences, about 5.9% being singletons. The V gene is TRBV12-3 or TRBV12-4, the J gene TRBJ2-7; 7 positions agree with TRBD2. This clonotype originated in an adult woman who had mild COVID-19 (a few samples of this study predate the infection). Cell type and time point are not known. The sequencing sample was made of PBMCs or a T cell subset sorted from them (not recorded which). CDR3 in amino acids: CASSARGETYEQYF. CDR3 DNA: TGTGCCAGCAGTGCACGGGGGGAAACCTACGAGCAGTACTTC.